Below, one T cell receptor beta chain is given with its context. Antigen: not known. The entry originates in a study of T-cell reconstitution after alpha-beta-depleted transplantation in children. Findings of the study overall: Expanded graft clones numbering several hundred reportedly gave rise to alpha-beta T cells about two months after transplant. After one year, T-cell counts and TCRbeta diversity mostly came from new T cells.

The CDR3 extends over 18 amino acids. The authors prepared the TCRbeta library with unique molecular identifiers. Each CDR3 protein gets one entry after TCRdb re-called the PCR reads with MiXCR. The table lists 500,000 to 650,000 distinct CDR3 sequences, 9.5% to 12% of them singletons. Sequenced material: PBMCs, mostly from graft donor cells, taken 180 days after TCRalphabeta/CD19-depleted stem cell transplant. The gene calls are TRBV21-1 and TRBJ2-7; TRBD2 reflects the table's D call only, with no check against the DNA. TRBV21-1 has pseudogene status. This TCR came from a female patient aged 2-10 years who had a stem cell transplant for aplastic anemia, so the T cells may come from the graft donor. The CDR3 coding sequence is TGTGCCAGCAGCAAAAAGGTAAAACTAGCGGGAACATTCTACGAGCAGTACGTC. Translation gives CASSKKVKLAGTFYEQYV.